This is a list of T cell receptor beta chains from one sample in a study of PD-1 blockade in classical Hodgkin lymphoma. Sequenced by immunoSEQ multiplex PCR; TCRdb stores in-frame clones only, minus some. The sample has 20,000 to 25,000 clones; 60% to 80% are singletons. Sequences were derived from peripheral blood mononuclear cells (PBMCs), sampled before the fourth cycle of nivolumab. The source is a human donor with classical Hodgkin lymphoma. CDR3s include the opening cysteine and the closing phenylalanine or tryptophan. Fields, in order: V gene, D gene, clone size, J gene, CDR3 protein, CDR3 DNA. D genes are given only for firm matches. Size is stated for part of the rows, as once, few or many counts, or as a class when the clone is expanded.

TRBV11-2	NA	once	TRBJ1-6	CASSAAGDGPLHF	TGTGCCAGCAGTGCCGCGGGGGATGGACCCCTCCACTTT
TRBV7-9	TRBD1	NA	TRBJ2-1	CASSFGTDEQFF	TGTGCCAGCAGCTTTGGGACAGATGAGCAGTTCTTC
TRBV4-1	TRBD2	NA	TRBJ2-7	CVIDGSGSIKGKPTYEQYF	TGCGTAATTGACGGTAGCGGGAGTATTAAAGGTAAGCCAACCTACGAGCAGTACTTC
TRBV29-1	TRBD2	once	TRBJ2-1	CSEVTSGYNEQFF	TGCAGCGAGGTTACTAGCGGGTACAATGAGCAGTTCTTC
TRBV7-3	TRBD2	NA	TRBJ2-7	CASSLSGGGTYEQYF	TGTGCCAGCAGCCTTTCGGGCGGGGGGACCTACGAGCAGTACTTC
TRBV27	NA	NA	TRBJ2-7	CASSRREASYEQYF	TGTGCCAGCAGCCGAAGGGAGGCTTCCTACGAGCAGTACTTC
TRBV7-2	NA	NA	TRBJ1-1	CASSLGVMGTEAFF	TGTGCCAGCAGCTTAGGGGTTATGGGGACTGAAGCTTTCTTT
TRBV5-4	TRBD2	once	TRBJ2-3	CASSPSGSTDTQYF	TGTGCCAGCAGCCCTAGCGGGAGCACAGATACGCAGTATTTT
TRBV4-1	NA	NA	TRBJ1-1	CASSQGLGGAMNTEAFF	TGCGCCAGCAGCCAAGGTCTGGGGGGGGCAATGAACACTGAAGCTTTCTTT
TRBV13	NA	NA	TRBJ2-4	CASSTRTEIAKNIQYF	TGTGCCAGCAGCACTCGGACAGAAATAGCCAAAAACATTCAGTACTTC
TRBV18	TRBD1	NA	TRBJ1-1	CASSQSQGEYTEAFF	TGTGCCAGCTCCCAGAGCCAGGGGGAGTACACTGAAGCTTTCTTT
TRBV19	TRBD2	NA	TRBJ2-1	CASSRLAGVHNEQFF	TGTGCCAGTAGCAGACTAGCGGGAGTTCACAATGAGCAGTTCTTC
TRBV13	NA	NA	TRBJ1-3	CASSLQSLSGNTIYF	TGTGCCAGCAGCTTACAGTCCTTGTCTGGAAACACCATATATTTT
TRBV7-9	NA	once	TRBJ2-1	CASSPPPGAGMEGEQFF	TGTGCCAGCAGCCCCCCACCCGGGGCGGGGATGGAGGGGGAGCAGTTCTTC
TRBV20-1	NA	NA	TRBJ2-7	CSASDRYEQYF	TGCAGTGCTAGCGACAGGTACGAGCAGTACTTC
TRBV10-3	NA	NA	TRBJ1-1	CATRAHKTGTQNTEAFF	TGTGCCACCCGAGCACATAAGACAGGTACCCAGAACACTGAAGCTTTCTTT
TRBV14	TRBD2	once	TRBJ2-1	CASSNSGGTERFF	TGTGCCAGCAGCAATAGCGGGGGGACAGAGCGGTTCTTC
TRBV7-9	TRBD1	NA	TRBJ2-7	CASSPGGAYEQYF	TGTGCCAGCAGCCCAGGGGGCGCGTACGAGCAGTACTTC
TRBV2	TRBD1	NA	TRBJ2-5	CASSSQGAQETQYF	TGTGCCAGCAGTTCACAGGGGGCGCAGGAGACCCAGTACTTC
TRBV5-5	NA	NA	TRBJ2-5	CASSVGWETQYF	TGTGCCAGCAGCGTGGGCTGGGAGACCCAGTACTTC
TRBV7-2	NA	NA	TRBJ1-2	CASSLMGSNRDGYTF	TGTGCCAGCAGCTTAATGGGGTCGAATCGCGACGGCTACACCTTC
TRBV11-3	NA	NA	TRBJ2-3	CASSRAGADTQYF	TGTGCCAGCAGCCGGGCGGGTGCAGATACGCAGTATTTT
TRBV9	NA	NA	TRBJ2-2	CASRAGTNTGELFF	TGTGCCAGCAGAGCCGGGACAAACACCGGGGAGCTGTTTTTT
TRBV4-3	TRBD1	once	TRBJ1-2	CASSQGGRGHGYTF	TGCGCCAGCAGCCAAGGGGGCAGGGGGCATGGCTACACCTTC
TRBV10-3	NA	NA	TRBJ2-2	CAIAGTASGELFF	TGTGCCATCGCCGGGACGGCGTCCGGGGAGCTGTTTTTT
TRBV9	NA	NA	TRBJ2-3	CASSPGGTYRTDTQYF	TGTGCCAGCAGCCCCGGAGGGACATATCGCACAGATACGCAGTATTTT
TRBV2	TRBD2	NA	TRBJ2-1	CASKVAGGHEQFF	TGTGCCAGCAAGGTAGCGGGGGGCCATGAGCAGTTCTTC
TRBV7-2	TRBD2	NA	TRBJ2-3	CASNSGGTDTQYF	TGTGCCAGCAATAGCGGGGGCACAGATACGCAGTATTTT
TRBV5-4	NA	NA	TRBJ2-7	CASSQVPYEQYF	TGTGCCAGCAGCCAAGTTCCCTACGAGCAGTACTTC
TRBV19	NA	once	TRBJ1-1	CASVKYRAMNTEAFF	TGTGCCAGTGTAAAATACAGGGCTATGAACACTGAAGCTTTCTTT
TRBV11-1	TRBD1	NA	TRBJ2-5	CASSRQGQETQYF	TGTGCCAGCAGCCGACAGGGACAAGAGACCCAGTACTTC
TRBV27	TRBD2	NA	TRBJ2-1	CASSLLAGGPRGEQFF	TGTGCCAGCAGTTTACTAGCGGGAGGCCCTCGGGGTGAGCAGTTCTTC
TRBV19	NA	NA	TRBJ1-3	CASSMYSGNTIYF	TGTGCCAGTAGTATGTACTCTGGAAACACCATATATTTT
TRBV7-8	TRBD1	NA	TRBJ1-4	CARTGEYNEKLFF	TGTGCCAGGACAGGGGAATATAATGAAAAACTGTTTTTT
TRBV11-2	NA	NA	TRBJ2-1	CASSLAGYNEQFF	TGTGCCAGCAGCTTAGCCGGGTACAATGAGCAGTTCTTC
TRBV7-3	NA	NA	TRBJ2-7	CASALSRASAPYEQYF	TGTGCCAGCGCCCTGAGTAGGGCCTCGGCCCCCTACGAGCAGTACTTC
TRBV19	TRBD2	NA	TRBJ2-3	CASSIARTSGGTDTQYF	TGTGCCAGTAGTATAGCTCGGACTAGCGGGGGCACAGATACGCAGTATTTT
TRBV19	TRBD2	NA	TRBJ2-5	CASTLGTSGGIETQYF	TGTGCCAGTACTCTTGGGACTAGCGGGGGGATAGAGACCCAGTACTTC
TRBV7-6	NA	NA	TRBJ2-5	CASSLLLIPTETQYF	TGTGCCAGCAGCTTACTCCTCATACCTACGGAGACCCAGTACTTC
TRBV19	TRBD2	medium-sized	TRBJ2-1	CASSSGGAGSSYNEQFF	TGTGCCAGTAGTTCGGGGGGAGCGGGGAGCTCCTACAATGAGCAGTTCTTC
TRBV7-3	NA	once	TRBJ2-3	CASSPGTSTDTQYF	TGTGCCAGCAGCCCCGGGACTAGCACAGATACGCAGTATTTT
TRBV6-1	NA	few	TRBJ2-2	CASRVAATGELFF	TGTGCCAGCAGAGTAGCGGCCACCGGGGAGCTGTTTTTT
TRBV7-2	TRBD1	NA	TRBJ2-2	CASSFITGGVNTGELFF	TGTGCCAGCAGCTTTATCACAGGGGGTGTGAACACCGGGGAGCTGTTTTTT
TRBV7-9	NA	few	TRBJ2-3	CASSLATSTDTQYF	TGTGCCAGCAGCTTGGCCACTAGCACAGATACGCAGTATTTT
TRBV5-4	NA	once	TRBJ2-7	CASSLDRYEQYF	TGTGCCAGCAGCCTCGACAGGTACGAGCAGTACTTC